The sequence of this T cell receptor beta chain was determined in a study of blood T cell repertoires in COVID-19. Study at large: Acute and convalescent COVID-19 samples came from the United States, Italy and Spain. T cells, B-cell-depleted T cells, or PBMCs provided the cDNA or gDNA that served as material.

In the authors' workflow: The authors estimated nucleated cell counts from reference gene primer amplification. Some clones are missing from TCRdb's copy, which holds only in-frame ones; the method was immunoSEQ multiplex PCR. Clone size and V and J calls were adopted from that table, with D and trimming inferred from the DNA. The table lists roughly 260,000 clones, 87% of them singletons. Trimming removed 4 bases from V and 3 bases from J; junction bases left unmatched: 6. CDR3 length: 15 residues. Germline V gene lookup returns CDR1 MDHEN and CDR2 SYDVKM. The chain has TRBV28 and TRBJ2-5; 9 bases match TRBD2. Sequenced sample: peripheral blood. This clonotype was obtained from a woman aged 50 to 65 who had recovered from COVID-19. Here the CDR3 reads CASSSNSGGEETQYF. The CDR3 DNA sequence: TGTGCCAGCAGTTCGAATAGCGGGGGAGAAGAGACCCAGTACTTC.